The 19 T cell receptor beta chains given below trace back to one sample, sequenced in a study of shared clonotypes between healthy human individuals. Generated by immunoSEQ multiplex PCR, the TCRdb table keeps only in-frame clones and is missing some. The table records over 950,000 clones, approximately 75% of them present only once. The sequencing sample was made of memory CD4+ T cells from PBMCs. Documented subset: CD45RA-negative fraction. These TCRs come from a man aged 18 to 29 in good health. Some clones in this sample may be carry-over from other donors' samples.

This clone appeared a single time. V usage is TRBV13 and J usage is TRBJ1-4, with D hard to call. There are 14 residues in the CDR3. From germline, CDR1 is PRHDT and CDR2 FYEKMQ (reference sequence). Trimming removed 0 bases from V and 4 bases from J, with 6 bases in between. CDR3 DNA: TGTGCCAGCAGCTTAGGGCACGTTAATGAAAAACTGTTTTTT. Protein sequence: CASSLGHVNEKLFF.

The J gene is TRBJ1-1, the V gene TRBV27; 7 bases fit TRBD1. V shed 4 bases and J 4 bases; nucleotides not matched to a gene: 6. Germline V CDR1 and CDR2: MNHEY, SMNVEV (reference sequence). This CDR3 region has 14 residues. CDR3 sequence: CASSSRQGGTEAFF. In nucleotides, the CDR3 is TGTGCCAGCAGTTCTCGACAGGGCGGCACTGAAGCTTTCTTT.

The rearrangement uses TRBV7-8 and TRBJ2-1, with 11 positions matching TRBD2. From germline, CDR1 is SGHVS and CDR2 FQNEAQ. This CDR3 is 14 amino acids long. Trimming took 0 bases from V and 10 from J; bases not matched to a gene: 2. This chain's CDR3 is CASSLARTSGEQFF. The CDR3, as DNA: TGTGCCAGCAGCTTAGCGAGGACTAGCGGGGAGCAGTTCTTC.

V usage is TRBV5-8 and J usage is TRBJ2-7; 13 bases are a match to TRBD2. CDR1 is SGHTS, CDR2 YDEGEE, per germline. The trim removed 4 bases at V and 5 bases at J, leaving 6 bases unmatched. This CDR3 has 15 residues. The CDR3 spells CASSLGLAGVNEQYF. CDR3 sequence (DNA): TGTGCCAGCAGCCTCGGACTAGCGGGAGTTAACGAGCAGTACTTC. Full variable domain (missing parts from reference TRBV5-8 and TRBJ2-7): EAGVTQSPTHLIKTRGQQATLRCSPISGHTSVYWYQQALGLGLQFLLWYDEGEERNRGNFPPRFSGRQFPNYSSELNVNALELEDSALYLCASSLGLAGVNEQYFGPGTRLTVT.

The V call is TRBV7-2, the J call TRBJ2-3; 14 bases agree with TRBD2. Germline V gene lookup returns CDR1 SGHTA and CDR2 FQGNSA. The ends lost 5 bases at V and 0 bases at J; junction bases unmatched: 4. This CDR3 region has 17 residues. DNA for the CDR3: TGTGCCAGCAGCACACGACTAGCGGGAGGGAGCACAGATACGCAGTATTTT. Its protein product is CASSTRLAGGSTDTQYF.

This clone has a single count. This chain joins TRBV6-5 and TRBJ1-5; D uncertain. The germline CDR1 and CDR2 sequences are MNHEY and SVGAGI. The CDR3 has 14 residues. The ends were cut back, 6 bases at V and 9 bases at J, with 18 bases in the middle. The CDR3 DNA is TGTGCCAGCAGACCTGACCGGGCCTCAGGGCCCCAGCATTTT. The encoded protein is CASRPDRASGPQHF.

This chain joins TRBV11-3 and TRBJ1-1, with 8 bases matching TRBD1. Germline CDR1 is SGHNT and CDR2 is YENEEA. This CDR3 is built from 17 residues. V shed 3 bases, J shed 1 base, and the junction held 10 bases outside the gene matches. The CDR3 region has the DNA TGTGCCAGCAGCTTGGGAGGGACAGGTAGCTCGAACACTGAAGCTTTCTTT. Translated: CASSLGGTGSSNTEAFF.

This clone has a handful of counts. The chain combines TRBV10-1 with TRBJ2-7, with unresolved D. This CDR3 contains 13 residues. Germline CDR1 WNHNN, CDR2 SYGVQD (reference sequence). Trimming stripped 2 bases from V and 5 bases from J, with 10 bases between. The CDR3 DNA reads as TGCGCCAGCAGTGAGGGGGTTCGGGACGAGCAGTACTTC. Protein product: CASSEGVRDEQYF.

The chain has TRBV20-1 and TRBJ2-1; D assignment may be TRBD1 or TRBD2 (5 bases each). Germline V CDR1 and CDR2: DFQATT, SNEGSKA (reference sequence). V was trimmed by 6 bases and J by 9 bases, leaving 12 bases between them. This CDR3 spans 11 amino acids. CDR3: CSASSGGEQFF. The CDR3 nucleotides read TGCAGTGCGAGTAGTGGGGGTGAGCAGTTCTTC.

CDR3 sequence (DNA): TGTGCCAGTACGTGGCGGACTGAAGCTTTCTTT. This sequence encodes CASTWRTEAFF. The J gene is TRBJ1-1, the V gene TRBV19; D is unresolved. CDR3 length equals 11 residues. The germline V and J ends were trimmed by 7 bases and 5 bases, with 8 bases remaining between them. Looked up from germline, CDR1 is LNHDA and CDR2 is SQIVND (reference sequence).

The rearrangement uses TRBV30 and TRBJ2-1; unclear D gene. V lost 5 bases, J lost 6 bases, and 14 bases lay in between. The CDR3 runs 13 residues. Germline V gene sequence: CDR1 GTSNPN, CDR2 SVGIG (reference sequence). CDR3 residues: CAWGVWHGNEQFF. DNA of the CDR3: TGTGCCTGGGGGGTATGGCACGGCAATGAGCAGTTCTTC.

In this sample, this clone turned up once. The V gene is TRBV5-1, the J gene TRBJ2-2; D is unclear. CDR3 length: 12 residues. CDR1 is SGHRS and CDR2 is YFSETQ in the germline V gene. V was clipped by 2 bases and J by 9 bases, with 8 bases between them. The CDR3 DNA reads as TGCGCCAGCAGCTTCCCCAAAAGGGAGCTGTTTTTT. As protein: CASSFPKRELFF.

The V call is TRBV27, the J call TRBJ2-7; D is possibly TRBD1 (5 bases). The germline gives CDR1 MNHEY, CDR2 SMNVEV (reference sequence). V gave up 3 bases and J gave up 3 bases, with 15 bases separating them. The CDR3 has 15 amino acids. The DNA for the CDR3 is TGTGCCAGCAGTTTCATCGGATTAGGGGTCTACGAGCAGTACTTC. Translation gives CASSFIGLGVYEQYF.

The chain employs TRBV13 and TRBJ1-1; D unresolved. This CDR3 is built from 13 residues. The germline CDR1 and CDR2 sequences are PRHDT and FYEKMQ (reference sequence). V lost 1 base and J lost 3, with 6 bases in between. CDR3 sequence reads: CASSLEWDTEAFF. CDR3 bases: TGTGCCAGCAGCTTAGAATGGGACACTGAAGCTTTCTTT.

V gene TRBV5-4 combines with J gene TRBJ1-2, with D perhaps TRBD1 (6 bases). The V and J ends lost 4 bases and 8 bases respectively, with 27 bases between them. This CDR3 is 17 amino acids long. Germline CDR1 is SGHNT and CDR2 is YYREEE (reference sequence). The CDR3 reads CASSERGPGIGLGGYTF. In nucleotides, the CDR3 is TGTGCCAGCAGCGAACGGGGGCCAGGGATAGGTCTAGGAGGCTACACCTTC.

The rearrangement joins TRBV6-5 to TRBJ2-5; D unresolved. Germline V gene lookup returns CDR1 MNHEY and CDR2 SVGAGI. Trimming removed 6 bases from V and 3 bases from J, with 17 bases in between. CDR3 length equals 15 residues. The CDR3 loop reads CASSVTGLMEETQYF. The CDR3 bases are TGTGCCAGCAGCGTGACGGGCCTCATGGAAGAGACCCAGTACTTC.

The CDR3 sequence: CASRSGTGNTGELFF. As DNA, the CDR3 is TGTGCCAGCAGATCCGGGACAGGGAACACCGGGGAGCTGTTTTTT. The chain recombines TRBV6-1 with TRBJ2-2; 8 positions match TRBD1. V dropped 6 bases and J dropped 1; count of bases not matched to a gene: 4. Germline V gene data show CDR1 as MNHNS and CDR2 as SASEGT. The CDR3 has 15 residues.

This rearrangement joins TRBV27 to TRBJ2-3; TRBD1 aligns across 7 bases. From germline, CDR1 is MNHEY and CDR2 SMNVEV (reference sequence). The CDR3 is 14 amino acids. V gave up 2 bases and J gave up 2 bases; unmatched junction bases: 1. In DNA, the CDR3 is TGTGCCAGCAGTTTAGACAGGGCCACAGATACGCAGTATTTT. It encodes CASSLDRATDTQYF.

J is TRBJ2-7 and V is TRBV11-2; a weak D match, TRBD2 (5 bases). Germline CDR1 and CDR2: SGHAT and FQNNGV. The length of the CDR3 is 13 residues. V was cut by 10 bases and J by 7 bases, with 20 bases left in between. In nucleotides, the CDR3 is TGTGCCATCCAAGCGGCCGCCTCTTGGGAGCAGTACTTC. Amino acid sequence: CAIQAAASWEQYF.